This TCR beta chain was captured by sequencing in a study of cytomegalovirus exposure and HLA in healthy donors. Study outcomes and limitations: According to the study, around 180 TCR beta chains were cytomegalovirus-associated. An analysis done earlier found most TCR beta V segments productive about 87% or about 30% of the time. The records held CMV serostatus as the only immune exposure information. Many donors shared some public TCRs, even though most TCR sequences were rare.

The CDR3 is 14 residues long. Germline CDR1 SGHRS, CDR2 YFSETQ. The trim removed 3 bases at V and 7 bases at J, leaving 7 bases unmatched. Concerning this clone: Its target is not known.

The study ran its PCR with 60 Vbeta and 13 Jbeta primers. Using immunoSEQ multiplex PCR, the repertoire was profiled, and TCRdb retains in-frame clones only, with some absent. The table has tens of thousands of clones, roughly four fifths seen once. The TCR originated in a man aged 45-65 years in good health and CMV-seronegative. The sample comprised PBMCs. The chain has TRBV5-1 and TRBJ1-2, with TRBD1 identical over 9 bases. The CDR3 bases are TGCGCCAGCAGCTCACAGGGGGCGTCGCGTGGCTACACCTTC. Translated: CASSSQGASRGYTF.